Listed below are T cell receptor beta chains from one sample, sequenced in a study of cytomegalovirus exposure and HLA in healthy donors. Only in-frame clones appear in the TCRdb table, and some are missing; sequencing was by immunoSEQ multiplex PCR. The data hold around 120,000 clones, with 70% to 85% observed a single time. Sequenced: PBMCs. These receptors were obtained from a man younger than 35 in good health and CMV-seronegative. The CDR3 runs from the conserved cysteine through the conserved F or W. The D gene is left open where the match is weak. Not every row has a clone size; where given, it reads once, few, many or a size class.

TRBD2	TRBV4-3	NA	TRBJ2-1	TGCGCCAGCAGCCAAGATAGCGGGGGGAATGAGCAGTTCTTC	CASSQDSGGNEQFF
NA	TRBV7-9	NA	TRBJ1-1	TGTTCCAGCAGCTTAGCGCGGGATCCAATGAACACTGAAGCTTTCTTT	CSSSLARDPMNTEAFF
TRBD1	TRBV19	NA	TRBJ1-2	TGTGCCAGTAGTATCCCGACAGGGGAGAACTATGGCTACACCTTC	CASSIPTGENYGYTF
TRBD2	TRBV4-1	once	TRBJ2-7	TGCGCCAGCAGCCAAAGGAGCGGGGGGGCTCAAACCTCCTACGAGCAGTACTTT	CASSQRSGGAQTSYEQYF
NA	TRBV5-1	medium-sized	TRBJ2-7	TGCGCCAGCAGCTTGGCCGAGGGCTACGAGCAGTACTTC	CASSLAEGYEQYF
NA	TRBV2	NA	TRBJ2-6	TGTGCCAGCAGTCCCGAGGGAGCTGGGGCCAACGTCCTGACTTTC	CASSPEGAGANVLTF
NA	TRBV9	once	TRBJ2-2	TGTGCCAGCAGCGTAGCATGGGGCACGAACACCGGGGAGCTGTTTTTT	CASSVAWGTNTGELFF
TRBD2	TRBV5-4	NA	TRBJ2-3	TGTGCCAGCACCTCGGGCCCAAGCGGGGGATCTAGCACAGATACGCAGTATTTT	CASTSGPSGGSSTDTQYF
TRBD1	TRBV7-6	NA	TRBJ2-7	TGTGCCAGCAGCTTAGACAGGGGGGAGCAGTACTTC	CASSLDRGEQYF
NA	TRBV11-2	once	TRBJ2-7	TGTGCCAGCTTATCTACAGCGGGCGGTTTACCCGGGCAGTACTTC	CASLSTAGGLPGQYF
NA	TRBV4-2	NA	TRBJ2-1	TGTGCCAGCAGCCAAGAGGGGAGGAGCTCCTACAATGAGCAGTTCTTC	CASSQEGRSSYNEQFF
NA	TRBV19	NA	TRBJ1-5	TGTGCCAGTAGTAGGGGGCGGGGCAATCAGCCCCAGCATTTT	CASSRGRGNQPQHF
TRBD2	TRBV11-3	NA	TRBJ2-3	TGTGCCAGCAGCATGCACTCTTGGGTAGCGGGGGGGAATAACACAGATACGCAGTATTTT	CASSMHSWVAGGNNTDTQYF
NA	TRBV7-9	NA	TRBJ2-7	TGTGCCAGCAGCTCTGGGACTGGGCCTCCGGACGAGCAGTACTTC	CASSSGTGPPDEQYF
TRBD2	TRBV5-1	once	TRBJ2-1	TGCGCCAGCAGCTTGTTCGGACTAGCGGGGGAAGGGGAGCAGTTCTTC	CASSLFGLAGEGEQFF
TRBD1	TRBV2	NA	TRBJ1-2	TGTGCCAGCAGTCCGGGACAGGGGGCCGGCGGTGGCTACACCTTC	CASSPGQGAGGGYTF
NA	TRBV7-2	NA	TRBJ1-1	TGTGCCAGCAGCTTAAGCGCCTACCAGGGGCAGAACACTGAAGCTTTCTTT	CASSLSAYQGQNTEAFF
NA	TRBV5-1	NA	TRBJ2-3	TGCGCCAGCAGCTTCCAGGACACTTCAACCTATACGCAGTATTTT	CASSFQDTSTYTQYF
TRBD2	TRBV5-4	NA	TRBJ2-3	TGTGCCAGCAGCTTGGACGGGGGGGCCACAGATACGCAGTATTTT	CASSLDGGATDTQYF
TRBD2	TRBV9	NA	TRBJ2-2	TGTGCCAGCAGCCCCCTAGCGGGGAACACCGGGGAGCTGTTTTTT	CASSPLAGNTGELFF
NA	TRBV5-1	NA	TRBJ1-5	TGCGCCAGCAGTTTCGGACAGAATCAGCCCCAGCATTTT	CASSFGQNQPQHF
TRBD1	TRBV5-6	NA	TRBJ1-1	TGTGCCAGCAGCTCGCTGACAGGGGGTAGGACTGAAGCTTTCTTT	CASSSLTGGRTEAFF
TRBD1	TRBV5-8	NA	TRBJ2-1	TGTGCCAGCAGCTCTTGGGTGGGGACAGACAATGAGCAGTTCTTC	CASSSWVGTDNEQFF
NA	TRBV5-1	few	TRBJ1-1	TGCGCCAGCAGCTGGACCCAGGAGGCTGAAGCTTTCTTT	CASSWTQEAEAFF
TRBD1	TRBV4-2	NA	TRBJ1-5	TGTGCCAGCAGCCAGGGACAGGGGGGGCATCAGCCCCAGCATTTT	CASSQGQGGHQPQHF
TRBD1	TRBV6-5	NA	TRBJ1-1	TGTGCCAGCAGTTGGACAGGGTCGGGCACTGAAGCTTTCTTT	CASSWTGSGTEAFF
NA	TRBV2	few	TRBJ2-7	TGTGCCAGCAGTGATCGGCAGGGGGGATACTACGAGCAGTACTTC	CASSDRQGGYYEQYF
TRBD2	TRBV7-9	NA	TRBJ2-5	TGTGCCAGCAGCTTAGGTAGCGGGGGGGAGACCCAGTACTTC	CASSLGSGGETQYF
NA	TRBV19	NA	TRBJ1-5	TGTGCCAGTAGTATCCCAGGGGATCAGCCCCAGCATTTT	CASSIPGDQPQHF
TRBD2	TRBV7-8	NA	TRBJ2-1	TGTGCCAGCAGCTATGAGGCCAGCGGGGGGGACAATGAGCAGTTCTTC	CASSYEASGGDNEQFF
NA	TRBV11-2	NA	TRBJ2-7	TGTGCCAGCAGCCTCGGACACTCCTCCTACGAGCAGTACTTC	CASSLGHSSYEQYF
TRBD1	TRBV6-1	NA	TRBJ1-1	TGTGCCAGCACCCAACAGGGGGGCCGCCGCGGCGCTTTCTTT	CASTQQGGRRGAFF
NA	TRBV5-5	NA	TRBJ2-2	TGTGCCAGCAGCCCTAGACCCGAGACCGGGGAGCTGTTTTTT	CASSPRPETGELFF
NA	TRBV5-1	NA	TRBJ1-3	TGCGCCAGCAGCCCGACCCTGACAGGCAGCTCTGGAAACACCATATATTTT	CASSPTLTGSSGNTIYF
NA	TRBV2	once	TRBJ1-1	TGTGCCAGCAGTGAAGGGGGAAGGGGGACTGAAGCTTTCTTT	CASSEGGRGTEAFF
TRBD1	TRBV4-3	few	TRBJ1-1	TGCGCCAGCAGCCAAGTTCCCCCGACAGGGAAGAACACTGAAGCTTTCTTT	CASSQVPPTGKNTEAFF
TRBD1	TRBV7-9	NA	TRBJ1-6	TGTGCCAGCAGCTTATTACAGGGGCTTGGGGAGGATAATTCACCCCTCCACTTT	CASSLLQGLGEDNSPLHF
NA	TRBV5-4	NA	TRBJ2-3	TGTGCCAGCAGCTTGGTAGCGGCGGCCCAGGCCGATACGCAGTATTTT	CASSLVAAAQADTQYF
NA	TRBV10-2	NA	TRBJ1-5	TGCGCCAGCAGTGAGGGGGGACTGCGACAGCCCCAGCATTTT	CASSEGGLRQPQHF
NA	TRBV13	NA	TRBJ1-1	TGTGCCAGCAGCCCATTGTGGAACACTGAAGCTTTCTTT	CASSPLWNTEAFF
TRBD1	TRBV7-2	NA	TRBJ1-2	TGTGCCAGCAGCTTACAGGGGGCGGTTAGGGGCTACACCTTC	CASSLQGAVRGYTF
TRBD1	TRBV7-3	NA	TRBJ1-1	TGTGCCAGCAGCCGAGGACAGGGGGGCGGGAACACTGAAGCTTTCTTT	CASSRGQGGGNTEAFF
NA	TRBV9	few	TRBJ2-7	TGTGCCAGCAGCGTAGGCGGGGACGTCTACGAGCAGTACTTC	CASSVGGDVYEQYF
TRBD1	TRBV13	once	TRBJ2-7	TGTGCCAGCAGCCTGGGACAGGACTACGAGCAGTACTTC	CASSLGQDYEQYF
TRBD2	TRBV5-1	NA	TRBJ2-7	TGCGCCAGCAGTAGACCTAGCGGGGGGATACCCTACGAGCAGTACTTC	CASSRPSGGIPYEQYF
TRBD2	TRBV5-8	NA	TRBJ2-3	TGTGCCAGCAGCTTGGGGACTAGCGGGGGGGATACGCAGTATTTT	CASSLGTSGGDTQYF
NA	TRBV6-5	NA	TRBJ1-1	TGTGCCAGCATGAGGGCTCAGATGAACACTGAAGCTTTCTTT	CASMRAQMNTEAFF
TRBD1	TRBV7-6	NA	TRBJ1-1	TGTGCCAGCAGCCCCAAGACAGGGGGCTTGAACACTGAAGCTTTCTTT	CASSPKTGGLNTEAFF
TRBD1	TRBV5-1	NA	TRBJ1-4	TGCGCCAGCAGCTTCGGACAGGGGGCTTTTAATGAAAAACTGTTTTTT	CASSFGQGAFNEKLFF
TRBD1	TRBV7-3	NA	TRBJ2-6	TGTGCCAGCAGCCAAGGTGGGACAGGGAAAACTGGGGCCAACGTCCTGACTTTC	CASSQGGTGKTGANVLTF
TRBD2	TRBV4-2	NA	TRBJ2-3	TGTGCCAGCAGCCAGGAACTTAGCGGGGGGCCCACAGATACGCAGTATTTT	CASSQELSGGPTDTQYF
NA	TRBV9	NA	TRBJ2-2	TGTGCCAGCAGCGTAGGTCCAGCGAACACCGGGGAGCTGTTTTTT	CASSVGPANTGELFF
NA	TRBV19	once	TRBJ1-2	TGTGCCAGTAGTAGAACGAACTCTGGGTCACAGGGAAGAAGCTACACCTTC	CASSRTNSGSQGRSYTF
TRBD1	TRBV18	few	TRBJ1-6	TGTGCCAGCTCATCAGGGACAGGGGGGAATTCACCCCTCCACTTT	CASSSGTGGNSPLHF
NA	TRBV2	NA	TRBJ1-1	TGTGCCAGCAGTCAGGGGCGATTGAACACTGAAGCTTTCTTT	CASSQGRLNTEAFF